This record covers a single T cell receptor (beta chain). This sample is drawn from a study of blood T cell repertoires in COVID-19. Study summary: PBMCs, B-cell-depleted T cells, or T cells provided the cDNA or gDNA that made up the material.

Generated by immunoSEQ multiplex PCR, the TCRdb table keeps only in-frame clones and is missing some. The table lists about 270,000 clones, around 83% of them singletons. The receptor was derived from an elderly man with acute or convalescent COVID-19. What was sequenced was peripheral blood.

CDR3: CASSLGTPGLTEQFF. The CDR3 DNA follows: TGTGCCAGCAGCTTAGGGACACCGGGACTCACTGAGCAGTTCTTC. The chain recombines TRBV11-3 with TRBJ2-1, with D possibly matching TRBD2 (6 bases). This CDR3 spans 15 amino acids. V dropped 1 base and J dropped 9 bases, with 16 bases sitting between them. CDR1 is SGHNT, CDR2 YENEEA, per germline.